These 17 T cell receptor beta chains originate from one sample sequenced in a study of CD8 T cells in ankylosing spondylitis. MiXCR, applied by TCRdb to the 5' RACE reads, yields one record per CDR3 protein. The profile shows a few hundred thousand distinct CDR3 sequences, more than 15% of them singletons. The sequencing input was blood, either unsorted or a sorted T cell fraction (not recorded which). These receptors all come from a male donor with ankylosing spondylitis or in good health (not recorded which).

CDR3 nucleotides: TGTGCCAGCAGCTTCACCGGGACTAGCGGGTGGCGTTACACAGATACGCAGTATTTT. This gives the protein CASSFTGTSGWRYTDTQYF. The chain uses TRBV11-2 and TRBJ2-3, with 12 bases that match TRBD2. Germline-derived CDR1 and CDR2 are SGHAT and FQNNGV. V lost 3 bases to trimming and J lost 2 bases; unmatched junction nucleotides: 12. The CDR3 consists of 19 residues. Full variable domain (outside the CDR3, taken from reference TRBV11-2 and TRBJ2-3): EAGVAQSPRYKIIEKRQSVAFWCNPISGHATLYWYQQILGQGPKLLIQFQNNGVVDDSQLPKDRFSAERLKGVDSTLKIQPAKLEDSAVYLCASSFTGTSGWRYTDTQYFGPGTRLTVL.

The table lists this clonotype with a few counts. The chain uses TRBV2 and TRBJ1-1, with no clear D. V lost 7 bases, J lost 11 bases, and 17 bases lay in between. Germline CDR1 reads SNHLY; CDR2 reads FYNNEI. CDR3 length: 12 amino acids. Here the CDR3 reads CASMSFEAKAFF. In DNA, the CDR3 is TGTGCCAGCATGTCTTTCGAGGCAAAGGCTTTCTTT.

This clonotype was recorded a few times. The rearrangement joins TRBV7-3 to TRBJ2-1; TRBD1 agrees at 10 bases. The trim removed 5 bases at V and 8 bases at J, leaving 3 bases unmatched. This CDR3 is built from 13 residues. Germline values: CDR1 SGHTA, CDR2 FQGTGA. CDR3 loop: CASSRDRGDEQFF. CDR3 DNA sequence: TGTGCCAGCAGCCGGGACAGGGGCGATGAGCAGTTCTTC.

This chain uses TRBV7-9 with TRBJ2-2; D uncertain. Germline V gene lookup returns CDR1 SEHNR and CDR2 FQNEAQ (reference sequence). The CDR3 extends over 16 amino acids. Trimming took 4 bases from V and 4 from J, leaving 16 bases between them. The DNA of the CDR3 is TGTGCCAGCAGCTCCCCTCGGTCATTAGGCACCGGGGAGCTGTTTTTT. The encoded protein is CASSSPRSLGTGELFF.

V is TRBV6-2 or TRBV6-3 and J is TRBJ1-2; D is ambiguous. Germline V lookup: CDR1 MNHEY, CDR2 SVGEGT. The V and J ends lost 4 bases and 8 bases respectively, with 11 bases between them. This CDR3 has 12 residues. CDR3 amino acids: CASSFSTGGYTF. For the CDR3, the DNA is TGTGCCAGCAGTTTCTCCACCGGCGGCTACACCTTC.

This clonotype was counted only a few times. The rearrangement uses TRBV6-4 and TRBJ1-5; the D is unclear. CDR1 is MRHNA, CDR2 SNTAGT, per germline. The CDR3 has 13 residues. V was clipped by 0 bases and J by 7 bases, with 7 bases between them. The DNA of the CDR3 is TGTGCCAGCAGTGACTCGGGCGGGCAGCCCCAGCATTTT. Amino acid sequence: CASSDSGGQPQHF.

The chain joins TRBV27 to TRBJ2-7; 14 bases map to TRBD2. The germline V gene has CDR1 MNHEY and CDR2 SMNVEV (reference sequence). The CDR3 totals 16 residues. J was trimmed by 5 bases and V by 5 bases; bases with no gene match: 8. The CDR3 DNA follows: TGTGCCAGCAGTCTAGGGACTAGCGGGAGTTCACACGAGCAGTACTTC. Its translation: CASSLGTSGSSHEQYF.

This clonotype was recorded a few times. This chain joins TRBV25-1 and TRBJ2-7, with 11 bases that match TRBD2. The V segment lost 4 bases and the J segment 3 bases; nucleotides outside the gene matches: 2. CDR3 length equals 14 residues. The V gene's germline CDR1 is MGHDK and CDR2 SYGVNS. As DNA, the CDR3 is TGTGCCAGCAGTGGAGGACTAGCGGGCTACGAGCAGTACTTC. Encoded protein: CASSGGLAGYEQYF.

This clonotype was counted ten times or more. The J gene is TRBJ2-7, the V gene TRBV6-5; 7 positions agree with TRBD2. Germline CDR1 is MNHEY and CDR2 is SVGAGI. This CDR3 has 15 residues. Trimming at V came to 2 bases and at J to 5 bases, leaving 9 bases not matched to a gene. The CDR3 protein is CASSYHSGRWDEQYF. CDR3 DNA: TGTGCCAGCAGTTACCATTCCGGGAGGTGGGACGAGCAGTACTTC.

This chain links TRBV4-3 with TRBJ2-1, with 7 nucleotides matching TRBD2. Germline-derived CDR1 and CDR2 are LGHNA and YSLEER. This CDR3 has 17 residues. V was pared by 0 bases and J by 6 bases, with 11 bases of the junction left unmatched. DNA for the CDR3: TGCGCCAGCAGCCAAGATCGGGGCGGGAGTAGTATCAATGAGCAGTTCTTC. This gives the protein CASSQDRGGSSINEQFF.

The J gene is TRBJ2-7, the V gene TRBV27; TRBD2 matches 9 bases. The length of the CDR3 is 15 residues. The germline V gene encodes CDR1 MNHEY and CDR2 SMNVEV (reference sequence). V shed 4 bases, J shed 6 bases, and the junction held 10 bases outside the gene matches. The DNA for the CDR3 is TGTGCCAGCAGTTATGCGGGAGGGCCCTCGGGCGAGCAGTACTTC. Translation gives CASSYAGGPSGEQYF.

The J gene is TRBJ2-2, the V gene TRBV6-1; 10 bases match TRBD2. Germline CDR1 MNHNS, CDR2 SASEGT. V dropped 7 bases and J dropped 5; count of bases not matched to a gene: 7. This CDR3 is built from 15 residues. CDR3 in DNA: TGTGCCAGCAACATTTTTAGCGGGGGGACCGGGGAGCTGTTTTTT. Its translation is CASNIFSGGTGELFF.

This sequence joins TRBV27 and TRBJ2-7; D is ambiguous. CDR1 is MNHEY, CDR2 SMNVEV, per germline (reference sequence). The CDR3 totals 12 residues. V was pared by 10 bases and J by 4 bases, with 14 bases between. The CDR3 protein is CATLGQDYEQYF. The DNA of the CDR3 is TGTGCCACCCTAGGGCAGGATTACGAGCAGTACTTC.

This clonotype was recorded a few times. The chain combines TRBV5-6 with TRBJ2-1; D may be TRBD1 or TRBD2 (5 bases each). The germline gives CDR1 SGHDT, CDR2 YYEEEE. The CDR3 runs 15 residues. With 2 bases removed from V and 7 bases from J, the gap between germline ends came to 16 bases. CDR3 protein: CASSFLFEGTNEQFF. The CDR3, as DNA: TGTGCCAGCAGCTTCCTTTTCGAAGGGACGAATGAGCAGTTCTTC.

This sequence joins TRBV4-2 and TRBJ2-2, with 9 bases matching TRBD2. CDR3 length: 15 residues. Trimming cost V 4 bases and J 7 bases; bases outside gene matches: 7. CDR1 is LGHNA, CDR2 YNFKEQ, per germline. The CDR3 is CASSLRLAENGELFF. Written as DNA, the CDR3 is TGTGCCAGCAGCCTCCGACTAGCGGAGAACGGGGAGCTGTTTTTT.

The genes are TRBV4-1 and TRBJ2-1, with no clear D. Trimming left V 6 bases short and J 5 bases short, with 14 bases between. Germline V gene data show CDR1 as MGHRA and CDR2 as YSYEKL. CDR3 size: 14 residues. CDR3 nucleotides: TGCGCCAGCAGTCCCGTGCGCAGACACAATGAGCAGTTCTTC. This translates into CASSPVRRHNEQFF.

This clonotype came up a few times. The chain links TRBV5-1 to TRBJ2-1; D possibly corresponds to TRBD1 (5 bases). Germline V CDR1 and CDR2: SGHRS, YFSETQ. This CDR3 contains 15 residues. Deletions cut 4 bases from V and 8 bases from J, with 19 bases between. The CDR3 DNA follows: TGCGCCAGCAGCCCTGGTGGTGGGGCCAGGGATGAGCAGTTCTTC. Protein sequence: CASSPGGGARDEQFF.